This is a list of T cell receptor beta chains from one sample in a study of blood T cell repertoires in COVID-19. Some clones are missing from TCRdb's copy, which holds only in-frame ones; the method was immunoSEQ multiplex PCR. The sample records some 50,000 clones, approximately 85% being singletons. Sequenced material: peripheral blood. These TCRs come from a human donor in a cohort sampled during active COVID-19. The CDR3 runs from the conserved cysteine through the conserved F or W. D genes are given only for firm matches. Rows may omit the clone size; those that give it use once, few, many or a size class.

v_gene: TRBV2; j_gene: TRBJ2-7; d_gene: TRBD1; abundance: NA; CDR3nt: TGTGCCAGCAGCCACCCGACAGGGCTCCACGAGCAGTACTTC; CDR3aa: CASSHPTGLHEQYF
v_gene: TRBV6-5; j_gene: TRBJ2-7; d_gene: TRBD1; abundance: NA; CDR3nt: TGTGCCAGCGGACAGGTGCACTACGAGCAGTACTTC; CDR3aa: CASGQVHYEQYF
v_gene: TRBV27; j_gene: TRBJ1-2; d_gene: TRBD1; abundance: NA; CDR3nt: TGTGCCAGCAGTGCTATTTCGGGACAGGGGGACTATGGCTACACCTTC; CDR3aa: CASSAISGQGDYGYTF
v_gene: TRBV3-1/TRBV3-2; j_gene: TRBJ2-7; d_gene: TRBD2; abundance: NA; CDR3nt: TGTGCCAGCAGCCAAGCCGGACTAGCTCGTCCCTACGAGCAGTACTTC; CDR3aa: CASSQAGLARPYEQYF
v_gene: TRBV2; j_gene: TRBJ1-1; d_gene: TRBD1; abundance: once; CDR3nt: TGTGCCAGCAGGGGACAGGCGAACACTGAAGCTTTCTTT; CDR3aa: CASRGQANTEAFF
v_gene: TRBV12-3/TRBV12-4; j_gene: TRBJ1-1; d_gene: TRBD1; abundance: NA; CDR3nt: TGTGCCAGCAGGGCAGGGGGATCCGGAGCTTTCTTT; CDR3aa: CASRAGGSGAFF
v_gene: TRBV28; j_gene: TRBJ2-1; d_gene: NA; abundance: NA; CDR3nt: TGTGCCAGCAGTTTTAGGGGAATCTACAATGAGCAGTTCTTC; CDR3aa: CASSFRGIYNEQFF
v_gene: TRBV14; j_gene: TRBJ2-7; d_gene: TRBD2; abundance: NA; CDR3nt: TGTGCCAGCAGCCAAGAGCCTAGCGGGCTCTACGAGCAGTACTTC; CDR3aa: CASSQEPSGLYEQYF
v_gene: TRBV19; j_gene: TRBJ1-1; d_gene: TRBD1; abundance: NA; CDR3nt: TGTGCCAGTACTAGACAGGGGACTGAAGCTTTCTTT; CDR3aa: CASTRQGTEAFF
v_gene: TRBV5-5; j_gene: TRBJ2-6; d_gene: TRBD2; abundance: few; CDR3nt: TGTGCCAGCAGGATGGGTCTAGCGGGAGCTGGGGCCAACGTCCTGACTTTC; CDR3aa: CASRMGLAGAGANVLTF
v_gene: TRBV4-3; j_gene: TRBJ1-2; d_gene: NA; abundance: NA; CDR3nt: TGCGCCAGCAGCCAAGATTCACAGACATATGGCTACACCTTC; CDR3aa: CASSQDSQTYGYTF
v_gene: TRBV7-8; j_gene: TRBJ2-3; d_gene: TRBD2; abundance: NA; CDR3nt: TGTGCCAGCAGCTTAAGGACTAGCGGGAGGGATACGCAGTATTTT; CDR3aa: CASSLRTSGRDTQYF
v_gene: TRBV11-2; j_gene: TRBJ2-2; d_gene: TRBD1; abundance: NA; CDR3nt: TGTGCCAGCAGTTCTACGACAGGGGGCGGTACCGGGGAGCTGTTTTTT; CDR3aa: CASSSTTGGGTGELFF
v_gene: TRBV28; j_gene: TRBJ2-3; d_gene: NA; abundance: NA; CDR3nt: TGTGCCAGCAGTTTGGGCGATACGCAGTATTTT; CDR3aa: CASSLGDTQYF
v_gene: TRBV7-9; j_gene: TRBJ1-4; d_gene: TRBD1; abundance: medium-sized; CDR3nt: TGTGCCAGCAGCCCCGACAGGGAGCGTTGGCGGACTAATGAAAAACTGTTTTTT; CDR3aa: CASSPDRERWRTNEKLFF
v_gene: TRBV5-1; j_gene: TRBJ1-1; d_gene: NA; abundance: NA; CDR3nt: TGCGCCAGCAGATACGGGAGCTCAGGCGTGAGGCCCACTGAAGCTTTCTTT; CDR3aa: CASRYGSSGVRPTEAFF
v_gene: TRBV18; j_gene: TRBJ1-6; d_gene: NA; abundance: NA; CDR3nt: TGTGCCAGCTCGCCGGGGGGGGCAGGCTCACCCCTCCACTTT; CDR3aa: CASSPGGAGSPLHF
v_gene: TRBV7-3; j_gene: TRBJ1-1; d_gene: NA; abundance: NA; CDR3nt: TGTGCCAGCAGCTTAATGGCCGGGGGGAACACTGAAGCTTTCTTT; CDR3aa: CASSLMAGGNTEAFF
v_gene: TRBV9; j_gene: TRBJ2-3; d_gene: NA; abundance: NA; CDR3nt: TGTGCCAGCAGCGTAGGGACAGCCCCTATCACAGATACGCAGTATTTT; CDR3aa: CASSVGTAPITDTQYF
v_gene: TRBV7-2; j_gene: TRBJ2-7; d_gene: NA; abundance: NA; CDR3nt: TGTGCCAGCAAGGTAGGCGGGAACTACGAGCAGTACTTC; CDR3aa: CASKVGGNYEQYF
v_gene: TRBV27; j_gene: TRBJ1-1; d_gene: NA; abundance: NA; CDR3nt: TGTGCCACCAGCTCGGGGATGAACACTGAAGCTTTCTTT; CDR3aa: CATSSGMNTEAFF
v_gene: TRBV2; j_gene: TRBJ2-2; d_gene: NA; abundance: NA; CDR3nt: TGTGCCAGCAGTGTGTTGGACTTCGGGGAGCTGTTTTTT; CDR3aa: CASSVLDFGELFF